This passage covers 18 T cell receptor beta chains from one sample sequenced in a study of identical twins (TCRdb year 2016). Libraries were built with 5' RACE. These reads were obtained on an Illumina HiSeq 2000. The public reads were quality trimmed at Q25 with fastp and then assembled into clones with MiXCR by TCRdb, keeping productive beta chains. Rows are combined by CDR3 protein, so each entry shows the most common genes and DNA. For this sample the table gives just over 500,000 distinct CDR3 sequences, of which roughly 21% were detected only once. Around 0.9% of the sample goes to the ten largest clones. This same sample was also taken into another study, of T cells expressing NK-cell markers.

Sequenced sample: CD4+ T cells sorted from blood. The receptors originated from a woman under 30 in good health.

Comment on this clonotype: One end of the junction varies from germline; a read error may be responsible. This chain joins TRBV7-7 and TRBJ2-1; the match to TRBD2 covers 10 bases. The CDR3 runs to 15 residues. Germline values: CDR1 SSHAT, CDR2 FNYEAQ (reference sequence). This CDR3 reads CASSLSAGGLNEQFF. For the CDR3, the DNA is TGTGCTAGCAGCTTATCAGCGGGGGGGCTCAATGAGCAGTTCTTC. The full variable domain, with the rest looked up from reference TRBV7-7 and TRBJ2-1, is GAGVSQSPRYKVTKRGQDVTLRCDPISSHATLYWYQQALGQGPEFLTYFNYEAQPDKSGLPSDRFSAERPEGSISTLTIQRTEQRDSAMYRCASSLSAGGLNEQFFGPGTRLTVL.

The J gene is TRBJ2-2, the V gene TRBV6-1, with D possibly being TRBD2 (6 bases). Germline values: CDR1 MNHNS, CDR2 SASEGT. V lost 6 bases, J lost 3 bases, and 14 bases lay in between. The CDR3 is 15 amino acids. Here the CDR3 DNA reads TGTGCCAGCAGGAAGGCGGAGCGGGACACCGGGGAGCTGTTTTTT. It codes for CASRKAERDTGELFF.

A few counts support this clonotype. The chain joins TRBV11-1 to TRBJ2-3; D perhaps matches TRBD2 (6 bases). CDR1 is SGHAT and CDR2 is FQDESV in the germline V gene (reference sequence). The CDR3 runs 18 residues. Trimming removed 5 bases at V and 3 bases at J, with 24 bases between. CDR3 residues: CASSPTPLLAGRTDTQYF. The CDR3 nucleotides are TGTGCCAGCAGCCCCACCCCCCTTCTCGCGGGAAGAACAGATACGCAGTATTTT.

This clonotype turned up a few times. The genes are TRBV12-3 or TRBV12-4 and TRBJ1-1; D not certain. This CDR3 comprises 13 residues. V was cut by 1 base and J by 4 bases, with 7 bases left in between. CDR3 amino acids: CASSLESVTEAFF. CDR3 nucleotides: TGTGCCAGCAGTTTAGAGTCGGTCACTGAAGCTTTCTTT.

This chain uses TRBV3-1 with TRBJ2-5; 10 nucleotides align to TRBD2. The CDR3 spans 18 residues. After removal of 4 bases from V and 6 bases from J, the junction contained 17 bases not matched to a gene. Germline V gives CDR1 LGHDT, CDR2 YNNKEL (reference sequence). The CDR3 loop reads CASSPPPQAGGPGKTQYF. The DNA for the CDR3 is TGTGCCAGCAGCCCTCCCCCTCAAGCGGGAGGGCCGGGCAAGACCCAGTACTTC.

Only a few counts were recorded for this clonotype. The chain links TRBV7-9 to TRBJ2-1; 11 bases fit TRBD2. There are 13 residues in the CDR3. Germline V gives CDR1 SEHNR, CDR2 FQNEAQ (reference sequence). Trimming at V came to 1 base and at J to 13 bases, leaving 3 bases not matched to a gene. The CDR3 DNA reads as TGTGCCAGCAGCTTAGGGCTAGCGGGAGGTCAGTTCTTC. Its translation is CASSLGLAGGQFF.

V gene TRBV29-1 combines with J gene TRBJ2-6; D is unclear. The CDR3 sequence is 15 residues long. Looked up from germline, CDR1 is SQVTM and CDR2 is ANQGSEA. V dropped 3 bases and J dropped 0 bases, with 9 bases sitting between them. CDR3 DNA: TGCAGCGTTGAGACATTTGACTCTGGGGCCAACGTCCTGACTTTC. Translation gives CSVETFDSGANVLTF.

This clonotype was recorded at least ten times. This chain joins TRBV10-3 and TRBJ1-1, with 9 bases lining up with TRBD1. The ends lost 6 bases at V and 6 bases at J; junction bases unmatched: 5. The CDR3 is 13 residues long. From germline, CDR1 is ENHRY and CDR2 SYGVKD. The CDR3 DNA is TGTGCCATCAGGGGACAGGGCGGCGCTGAAGCTTTCTTT. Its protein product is CAIRGQGGAEAFF.

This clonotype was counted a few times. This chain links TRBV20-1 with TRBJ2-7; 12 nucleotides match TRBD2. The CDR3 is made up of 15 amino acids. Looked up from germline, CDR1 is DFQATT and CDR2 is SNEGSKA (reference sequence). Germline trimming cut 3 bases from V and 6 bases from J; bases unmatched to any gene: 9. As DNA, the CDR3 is TGCAGTGCTAGGCTACTAGCGGGAGGAACAGGCGAGCAGTACTTC. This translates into CSARLLAGGTGEQYF.

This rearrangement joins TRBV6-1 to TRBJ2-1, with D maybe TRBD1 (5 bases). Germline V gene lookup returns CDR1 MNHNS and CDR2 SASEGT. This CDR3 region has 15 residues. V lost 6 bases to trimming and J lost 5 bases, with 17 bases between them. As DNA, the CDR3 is TGTGCCAGCAGACCAGAACCTAGACAGAACAATGAGCAGTTCTTC. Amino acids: CASRPEPRQNNEQFF.

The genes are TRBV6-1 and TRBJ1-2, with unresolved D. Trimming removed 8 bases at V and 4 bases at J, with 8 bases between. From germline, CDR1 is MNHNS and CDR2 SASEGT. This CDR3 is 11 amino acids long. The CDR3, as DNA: TGTGCCAGCGGAACAGCCTATGGCTACACCTTC. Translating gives CASGTAYGYTF.

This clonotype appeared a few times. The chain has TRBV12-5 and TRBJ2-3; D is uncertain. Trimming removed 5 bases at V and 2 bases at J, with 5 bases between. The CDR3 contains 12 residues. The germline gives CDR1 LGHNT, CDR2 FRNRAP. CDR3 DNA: TGTGCTAGTGGTACGTACACAGATACGCAGTATTTT. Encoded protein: CASGTYTDTQYF.

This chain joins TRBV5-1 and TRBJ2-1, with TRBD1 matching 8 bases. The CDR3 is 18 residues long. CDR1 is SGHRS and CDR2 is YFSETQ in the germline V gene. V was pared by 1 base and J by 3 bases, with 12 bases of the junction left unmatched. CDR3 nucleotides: TGCGCCAGCAGCTTGATACAAGGTACGGGACAGGTCTACAATGAGCAGTTCTTC. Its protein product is CASSLIQGTGQVYNEQFF.

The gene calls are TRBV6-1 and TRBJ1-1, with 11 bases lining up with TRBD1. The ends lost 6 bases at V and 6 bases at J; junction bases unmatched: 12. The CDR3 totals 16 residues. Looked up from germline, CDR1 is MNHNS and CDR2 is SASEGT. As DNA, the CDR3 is TGTGCCAGCAGAGGACAGGGGGCCGGATGGGGTTCTGAAGCTTTCTTT. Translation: CASRGQGAGWGSEAFF.

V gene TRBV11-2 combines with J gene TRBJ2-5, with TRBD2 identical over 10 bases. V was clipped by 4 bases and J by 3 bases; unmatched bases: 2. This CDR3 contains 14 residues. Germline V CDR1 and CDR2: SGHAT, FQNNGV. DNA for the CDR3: TGTGCCAGCAGCTACCTAGCGGGAGAAGAGACCCAGTACTTC. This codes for CASSYLAGEETQYF.

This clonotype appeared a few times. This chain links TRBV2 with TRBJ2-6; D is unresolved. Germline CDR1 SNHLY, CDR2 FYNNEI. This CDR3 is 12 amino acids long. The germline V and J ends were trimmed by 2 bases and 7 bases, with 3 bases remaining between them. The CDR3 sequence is CASSEFANVLTF. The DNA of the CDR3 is TGTGCCAGCAGTGAATTCGCCAACGTCCTGACTTTC.

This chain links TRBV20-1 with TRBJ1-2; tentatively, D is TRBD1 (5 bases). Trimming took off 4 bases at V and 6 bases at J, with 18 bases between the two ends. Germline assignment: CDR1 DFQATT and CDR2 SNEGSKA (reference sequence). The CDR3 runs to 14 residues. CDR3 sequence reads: CSAILGGSGDGYTF. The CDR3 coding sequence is TGCAGTGCTATCCTTGGGGGGAGTGGGGATGGCTACACCTTC.

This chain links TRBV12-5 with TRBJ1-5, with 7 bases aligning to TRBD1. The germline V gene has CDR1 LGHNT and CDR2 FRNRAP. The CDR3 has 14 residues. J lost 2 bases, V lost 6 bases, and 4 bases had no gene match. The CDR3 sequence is CASGLDRGNQPQHF. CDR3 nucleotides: TGTGCTAGTGGCTTAGACAGGGGCAATCAGCCCCAGCATTTT.